This T cell receptor (beta chain) stems from a study of blood T cell repertoires in COVID-19. Looking at the study overall: The United States, Italy and Spain were the sources of the acute and convalescent COVID-19 samples. Nucleic acid was either cDNA or gDNA, and it came from T cells, B-cell-depleted T cells, or PBMCs.

Germline CDR1 GTSNPN, CDR2 SVGIG (reference sequence). V gave up 2 bases and J gave up 2 bases, with 12 bases separating them. The CDR3 contains 15 residues. Sequencing used immunoSEQ multiplex PCR; TCRdb keeps in-frame clones, though not all of them. The table includes about 200,000 clones, around nine tenths detected once. The sequencing sample was made of peripheral blood. The genes are TRBV30 and TRBJ2-2; no definite D call. This receptor was obtained from a man aged 55 to 70 who had recovered from COVID-19. CDR3 amino acids: CAWSPSGPNTGELFF. The CDR3 nucleotides read TGTGCCTGGAGTCCCTCGGGTCCTAACACCGGGGAGCTGTTTTTT.